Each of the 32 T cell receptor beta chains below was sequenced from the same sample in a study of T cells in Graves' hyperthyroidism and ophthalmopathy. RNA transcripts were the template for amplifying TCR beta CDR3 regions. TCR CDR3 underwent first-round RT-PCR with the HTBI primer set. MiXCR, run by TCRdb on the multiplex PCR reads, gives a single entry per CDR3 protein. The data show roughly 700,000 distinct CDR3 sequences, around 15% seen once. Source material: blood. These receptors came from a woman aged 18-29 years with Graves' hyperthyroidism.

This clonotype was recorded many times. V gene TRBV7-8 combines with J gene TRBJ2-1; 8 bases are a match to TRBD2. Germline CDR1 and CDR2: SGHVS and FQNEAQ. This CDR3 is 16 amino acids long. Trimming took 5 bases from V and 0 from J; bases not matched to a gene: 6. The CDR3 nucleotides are TGTGCCAGCAGCCCAGGGACTAGAAGCTCCTACAATGAGCAGTTCTTC. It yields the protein CASSPGTRSSYNEQFF.

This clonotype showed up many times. In DNA form, the CDR3 reads TGCAGTGCTAGAGATATCGGACGGAAGAATGAAAAACTGTTTTTT. Protein sequence: CSARDIGRKNEKLFF. The gene calls are TRBV20-1 and TRBJ1-4; D unclear. Germline V gene lookup returns CDR1 DFQATT and CDR2 SNEGSKA (reference sequence). This CDR3 is 15 amino acids long. Trimming took 0 bases from V and 5 from J, leaving 13 bases between them.

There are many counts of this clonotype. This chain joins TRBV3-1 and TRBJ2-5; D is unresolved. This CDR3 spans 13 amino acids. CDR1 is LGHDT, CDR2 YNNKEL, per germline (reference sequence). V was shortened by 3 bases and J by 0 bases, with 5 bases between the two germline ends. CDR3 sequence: CASSQVYQETQYF. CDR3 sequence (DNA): TGTGCCAGCAGCCAGGTATACCAAGAGACCCAGTACTTC.

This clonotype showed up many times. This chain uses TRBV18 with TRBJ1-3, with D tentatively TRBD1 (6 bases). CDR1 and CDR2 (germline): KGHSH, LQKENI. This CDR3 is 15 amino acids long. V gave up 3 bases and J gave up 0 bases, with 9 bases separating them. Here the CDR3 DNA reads TGTGCCAGCTCACCCGGGACACTCTCTGGAAACACCATATATTTT. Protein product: CASSPGTLSGNTIYF.

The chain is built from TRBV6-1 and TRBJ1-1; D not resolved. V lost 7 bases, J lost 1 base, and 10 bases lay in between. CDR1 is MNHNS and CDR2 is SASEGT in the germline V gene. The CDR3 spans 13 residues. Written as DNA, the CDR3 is TGTGCCAGCAAAAATTCAGGGAACACTGAAGCTTTCTTT. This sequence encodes CASKNSGNTEAFF.

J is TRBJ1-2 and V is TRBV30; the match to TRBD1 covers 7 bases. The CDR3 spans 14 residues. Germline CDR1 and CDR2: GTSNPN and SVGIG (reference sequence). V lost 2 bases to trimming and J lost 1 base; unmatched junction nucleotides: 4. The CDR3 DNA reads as TGTGCCTGGAGTCCCAGGGGGAATAACTATGGCTACACCTTC. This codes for CAWSPRGNNYGYTF.

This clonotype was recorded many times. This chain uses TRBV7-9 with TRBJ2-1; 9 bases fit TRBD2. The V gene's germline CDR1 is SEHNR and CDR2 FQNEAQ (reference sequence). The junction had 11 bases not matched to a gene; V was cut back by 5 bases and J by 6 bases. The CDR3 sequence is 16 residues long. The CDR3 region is CASSPPRRTSVNEQFF. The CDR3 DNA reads TGTGCCAGCAGCCCCCCCCGCAGGACTAGCGTCAATGAGCAGTTCTTC.

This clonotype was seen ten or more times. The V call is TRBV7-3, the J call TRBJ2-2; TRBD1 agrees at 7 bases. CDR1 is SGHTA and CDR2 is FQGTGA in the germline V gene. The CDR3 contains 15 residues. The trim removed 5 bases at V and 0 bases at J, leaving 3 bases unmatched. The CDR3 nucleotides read TGTGCCAGCAGCCCAGGGGGTTCGAACACCGGGGAGCTGTTTTTT. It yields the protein CASSPGGSNTGELFF.

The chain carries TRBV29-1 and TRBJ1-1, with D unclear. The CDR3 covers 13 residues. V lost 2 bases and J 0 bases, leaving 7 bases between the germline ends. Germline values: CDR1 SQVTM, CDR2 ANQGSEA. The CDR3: CSVEPRMNTEAFF. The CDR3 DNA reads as TGCAGCGTTGAACCTAGGATGAACACTGAAGCTTTCTTT.

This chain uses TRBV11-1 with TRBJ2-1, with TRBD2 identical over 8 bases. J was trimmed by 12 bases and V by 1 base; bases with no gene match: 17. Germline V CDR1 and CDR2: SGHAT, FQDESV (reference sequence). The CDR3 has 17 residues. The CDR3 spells CASSLEYSAGGSYWQFF. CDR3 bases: TGTGCCAGCAGCTTAGAGTATTCGGCGGGGGGATCATATTGGCAGTTCTTC.

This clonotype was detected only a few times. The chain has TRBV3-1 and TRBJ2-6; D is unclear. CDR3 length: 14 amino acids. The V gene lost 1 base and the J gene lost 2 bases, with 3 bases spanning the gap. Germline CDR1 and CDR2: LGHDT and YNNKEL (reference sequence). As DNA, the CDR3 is TGTGCCAGCAGCCAAGTAACTGGGGCCAACGTCCTGACTTTC. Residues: CASSQVTGANVLTF. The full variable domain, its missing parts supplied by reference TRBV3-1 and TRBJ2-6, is DTAVSQTPKYLVTQMGNDKSIKCEQNLGHDTMYWYKQDSKKFLKIMFSYNNKELIINETVPNRFSPKSPDKAHLNLHINSLELGDSAVYFCASSQVTGANVLTFGAGSRLTVL.

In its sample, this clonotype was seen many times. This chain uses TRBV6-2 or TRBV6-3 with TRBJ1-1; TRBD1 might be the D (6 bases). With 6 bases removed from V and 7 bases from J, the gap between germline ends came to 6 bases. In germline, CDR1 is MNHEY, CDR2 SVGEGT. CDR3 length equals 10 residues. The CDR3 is CASRDSEAFF. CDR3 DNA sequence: TGTGCCAGCAGGGACAGTGAAGCTTTCTTT.

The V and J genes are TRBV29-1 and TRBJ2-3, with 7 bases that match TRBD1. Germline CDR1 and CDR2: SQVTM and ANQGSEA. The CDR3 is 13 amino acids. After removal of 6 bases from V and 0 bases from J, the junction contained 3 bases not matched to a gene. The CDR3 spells CSVTGDSTDTQYF. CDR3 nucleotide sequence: TGCAGCGTCACAGGGGATAGCACAGATACGCAGTATTTT.

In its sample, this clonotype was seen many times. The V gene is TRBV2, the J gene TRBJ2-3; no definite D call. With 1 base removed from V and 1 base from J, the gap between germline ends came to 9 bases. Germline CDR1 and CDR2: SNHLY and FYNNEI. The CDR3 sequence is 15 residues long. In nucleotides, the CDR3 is TGTGCCAGCAGTGAAGGAGAGGCCGGCACAGATACGCAGTATTTT. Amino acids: CASSEGEAGTDTQYF.

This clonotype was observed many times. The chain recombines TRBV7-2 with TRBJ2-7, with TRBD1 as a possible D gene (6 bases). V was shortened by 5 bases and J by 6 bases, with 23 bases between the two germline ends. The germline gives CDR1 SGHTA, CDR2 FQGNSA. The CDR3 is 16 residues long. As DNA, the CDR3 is TGTGCCAGCAGCACTGACGTTAACAGGGTAGGCACCGAGCAGTACTTC. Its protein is CASSTDVNRVGTEQYF.

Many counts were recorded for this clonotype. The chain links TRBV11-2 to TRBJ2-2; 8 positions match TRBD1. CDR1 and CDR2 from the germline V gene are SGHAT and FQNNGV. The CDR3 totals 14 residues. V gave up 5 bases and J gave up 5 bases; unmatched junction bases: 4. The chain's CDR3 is CASSTTGVTGELFF. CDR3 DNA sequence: TGTGCCAGCAGCACGACAGGGGTGACCGGGGAGCTGTTTTTT.

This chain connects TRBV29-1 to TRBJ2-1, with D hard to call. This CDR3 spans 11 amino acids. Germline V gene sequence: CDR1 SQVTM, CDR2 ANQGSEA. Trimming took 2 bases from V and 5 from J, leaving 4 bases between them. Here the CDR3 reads CSVERNNEQFF. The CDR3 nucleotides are TGCAGCGTTGAAAGGAACAATGAGCAGTTCTTC.

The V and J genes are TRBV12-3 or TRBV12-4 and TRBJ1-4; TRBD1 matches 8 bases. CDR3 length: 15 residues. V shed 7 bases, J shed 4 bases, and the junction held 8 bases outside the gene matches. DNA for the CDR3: TGTGCCAGCACCCAGGGGGACAGGAGTAATGAAAAACTGTTTTTT. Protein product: CASTQGDRSNEKLFF.

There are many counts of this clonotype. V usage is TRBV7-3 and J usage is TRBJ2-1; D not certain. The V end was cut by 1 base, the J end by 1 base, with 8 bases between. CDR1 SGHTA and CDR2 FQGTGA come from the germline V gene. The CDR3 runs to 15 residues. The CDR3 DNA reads TGTGCCAGCAGCTTAAGTCTTGGTTCCTACAATGAGCAGTTCTTC. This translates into CASSLSLGSYNEQFF.

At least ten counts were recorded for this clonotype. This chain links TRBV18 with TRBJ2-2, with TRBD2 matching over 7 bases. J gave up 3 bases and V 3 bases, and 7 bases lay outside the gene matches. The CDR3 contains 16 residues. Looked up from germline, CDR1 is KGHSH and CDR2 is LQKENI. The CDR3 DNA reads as TGTGCCAGCTCACCCTTGCTAGCGGAGTACACCGGGGAGCTGTTTTTT. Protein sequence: CASSPLLAEYTGELFF.

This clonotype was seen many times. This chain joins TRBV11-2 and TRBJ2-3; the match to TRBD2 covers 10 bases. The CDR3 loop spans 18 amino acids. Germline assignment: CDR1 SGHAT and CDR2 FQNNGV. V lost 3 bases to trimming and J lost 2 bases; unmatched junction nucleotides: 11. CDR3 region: CASSLGGRLAGPTDTQYF. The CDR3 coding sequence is TGTGCCAGCAGCTTGGGGGGGAGACTAGCGGGCCCCACAGATACGCAGTATTTT.

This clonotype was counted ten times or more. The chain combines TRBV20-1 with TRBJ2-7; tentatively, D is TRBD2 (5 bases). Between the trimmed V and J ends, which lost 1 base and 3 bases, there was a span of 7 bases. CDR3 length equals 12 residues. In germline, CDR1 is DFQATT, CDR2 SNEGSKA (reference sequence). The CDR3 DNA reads TGCAGTGCTAGAGGGACTTTCTACGAGCAGTACTTC. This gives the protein CSARGTFYEQYF.

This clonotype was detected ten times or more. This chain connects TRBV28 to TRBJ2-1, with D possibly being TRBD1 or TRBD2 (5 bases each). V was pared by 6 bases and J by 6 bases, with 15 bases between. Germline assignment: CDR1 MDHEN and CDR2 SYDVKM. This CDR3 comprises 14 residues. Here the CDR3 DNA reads TGTGCCAGCAGCCGACAGCGGAGCGGCAATGAGCAGTTCTTC. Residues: CASSRQRSGNEQFF.

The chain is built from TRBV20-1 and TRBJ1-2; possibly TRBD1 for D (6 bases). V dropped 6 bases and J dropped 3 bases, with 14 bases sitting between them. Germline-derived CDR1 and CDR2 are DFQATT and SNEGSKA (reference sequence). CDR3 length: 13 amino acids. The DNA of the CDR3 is TGCAGTGCCCGGGGGGGCACTGACTATGGCTACACCTTC. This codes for CSARGGTDYGYTF.

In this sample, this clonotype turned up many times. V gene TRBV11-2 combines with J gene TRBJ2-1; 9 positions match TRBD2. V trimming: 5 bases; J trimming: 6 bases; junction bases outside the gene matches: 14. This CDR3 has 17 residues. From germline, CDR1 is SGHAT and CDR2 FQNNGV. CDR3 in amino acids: CASSTAPRAGGRNEQFF. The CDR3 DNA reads TGTGCCAGCAGCACTGCCCCGCGGGCGGGAGGGCGCAATGAGCAGTTCTTC. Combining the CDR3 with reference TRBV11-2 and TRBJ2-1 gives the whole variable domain EAGVAQSPRYKIIEKRQSVAFWCNPISGHATLYWYQQILGQGPKLLIQFQNNGVVDDSQLPKDRFSAERLKGVDSTLKIQPAKLEDSAVYLCASSTAPRAGGRNEQFFGPGTRLTVL.

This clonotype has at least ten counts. Here the CDR3 reads CASSHWRGSYNEQFF. In DNA, the CDR3 is TGTGCCAGCAGCCATTGGCGGGGCTCCTACAATGAGCAGTTCTTC. The chain carries TRBV3-1 and TRBJ2-1; D might be TRBD2 (6 bases). This CDR3 is 15 amino acids long. The V gene lost 3 bases and the J gene lost 0 bases, with 9 bases spanning the gap. CDR1 LGHDT and CDR2 YNNKEL come from the germline V gene (reference sequence).

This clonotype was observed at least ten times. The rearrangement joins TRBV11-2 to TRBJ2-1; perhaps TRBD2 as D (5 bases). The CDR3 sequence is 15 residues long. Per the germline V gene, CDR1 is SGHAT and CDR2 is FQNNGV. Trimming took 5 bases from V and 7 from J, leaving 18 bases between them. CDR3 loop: CASSEREWVRNEQFF. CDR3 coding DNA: TGTGCCAGCAGCGAGAGGGAGTGGGTTAGGAATGAGCAGTTCTTC.

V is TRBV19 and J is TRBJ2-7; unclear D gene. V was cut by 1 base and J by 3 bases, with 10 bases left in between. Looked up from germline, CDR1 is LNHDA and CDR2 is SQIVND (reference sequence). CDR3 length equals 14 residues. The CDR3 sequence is CASSIGQVGYEQYF. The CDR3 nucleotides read TGTGCCAGTAGTATAGGCCAGGTGGGCTACGAGCAGTACTTC.

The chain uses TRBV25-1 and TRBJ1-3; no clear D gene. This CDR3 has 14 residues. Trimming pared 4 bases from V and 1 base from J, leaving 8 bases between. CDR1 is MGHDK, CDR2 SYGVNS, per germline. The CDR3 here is CASSATVSGNTIYF. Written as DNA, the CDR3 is TGTGCCAGCAGTGCGACGGTATCTGGAAACACCATATATTTT.

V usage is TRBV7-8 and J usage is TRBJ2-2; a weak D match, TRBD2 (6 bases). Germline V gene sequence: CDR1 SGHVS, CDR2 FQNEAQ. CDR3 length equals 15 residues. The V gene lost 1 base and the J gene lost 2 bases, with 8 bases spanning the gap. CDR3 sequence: CASSLGTKNTGELFF. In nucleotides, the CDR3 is TGTGCCAGCAGCTTAGGGACTAAAAACACCGGGGAGCTGTTTTTT.

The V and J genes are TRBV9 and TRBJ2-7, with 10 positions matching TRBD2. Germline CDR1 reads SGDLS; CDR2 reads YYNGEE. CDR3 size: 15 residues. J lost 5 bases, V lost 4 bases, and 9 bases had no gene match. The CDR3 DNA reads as TGTGCCAGCAGCTCGGGCGGGACTAGCGTCGACGAGCAGTACTTC. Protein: CASSSGGTSVDEQYF. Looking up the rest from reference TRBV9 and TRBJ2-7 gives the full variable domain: DSGVTQTPKHLITATGQRVTLRCSPRSGDLSVYWYQQSLDQGLQFLIQYYNGEERAKGNILERFSAQQFPDLHSELNLSSLELGDSALYFCASSSGGTSVDEQYFGPGTRLTVT.

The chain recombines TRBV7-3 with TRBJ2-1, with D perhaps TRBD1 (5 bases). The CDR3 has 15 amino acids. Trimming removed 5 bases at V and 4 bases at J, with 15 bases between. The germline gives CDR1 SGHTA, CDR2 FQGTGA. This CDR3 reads CASSPRTGRYNEQFF. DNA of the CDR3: TGTGCCAGCAGCCCCCGCACAGGCAGATACAATGAGCAGTTCTTC.